These 24 T cell receptor beta chains were sequenced from one sample in a study of T cell responses to AZD1222 COVID-19 vaccine. Sequenced by immunoSEQ multiplex PCR; TCRdb stores in-frame clones only, minus some. Seen here are 150,000 to 180,000 clones, about nine tenths observed once, and the top ten hold less than 3.5%. Sequencing was performed on peripheral blood, taken on day 0 of AZD1222 vaccination. The origin of the receptors is an adult in good health.

J is TRBJ1-1 and V is TRBV12-3 or TRBV12-4; no definite D call. The CDR3 extends over 13 amino acids. Trimming stripped 8 bases from V and 2 bases from J, with 12 bases between. CDR3: CASHRSGNTEAFF. DNA for the CDR3: TGTGCCAGCCATAGGTCAGGTAACACTGAAGCTTTCTTT.

This sequence joins TRBV5-4 and TRBJ2-3, with D uncertain. Germline V CDR1 and CDR2: SGHNT, YYREEE (reference sequence). The V and J ends lost 1 base and 2 bases respectively, with 5 bases between them. This CDR3 has 13 residues. The CDR3 sequence: CASSLSSTDTQYF. CDR3 bases: TGTGCCAGCAGCTTGTCCTCCACAGATACGCAGTATTTT.

The V and J genes are TRBV7-9 and TRBJ2-7, with TRBD1 identical over 8 bases. The V segment lost 1 base and the J segment 1 base; nucleotides outside the gene matches: 3. This CDR3 spans 15 amino acids. Looked up from germline, CDR1 is SEHNR and CDR2 is FQNEAQ (reference sequence). This CDR3 is CASSLGGQVSYEQYF. The DNA of the CDR3 is TGTGCCAGCAGCTTAGGGGGACAGGTTTCCTACGAGCAGTACTTC.

The chain recombines TRBV10-3 with TRBJ1-1, with 7 bases lining up with TRBD1. Trimming cost V 6 bases and J 1 base; bases outside gene matches: 5. Germline V CDR1 and CDR2: ENHRY, SYGVKD. This CDR3 region has 14 residues. This chain's CDR3 is CAIRNRGENTEAFF. The CDR3 coding sequence is TGTGCCATCAGGAACAGGGGCGAGAACACTGAAGCTTTCTTT.

The V and J genes are TRBV4-1 and TRBJ1-2; no clear D gene. Trimming took 0 bases from V and 6 from J, leaving 14 bases between them. Germline assignment: CDR1 MGHRA and CDR2 YSYEKL. The CDR3 spans 15 residues. The CDR3 coding sequence is TGCGCCAGCAGCCAAGATCTATTGGCGGGGAATGGCTACACCTTC. Translating gives CASSQDLLAGNGYTF.

V gene TRBV2 combines with J gene TRBJ1-1; 10 bases match TRBD1. The CDR3 is made up of 17 amino acids. The V and J ends lost 2 bases and 5 bases, in that order; junction bases with no gene match: 11. Germline V CDR1 and CDR2: SNHLY, FYNNEI. The CDR3 loop reads CASSERHRQGAVTEAFF. For the CDR3, the DNA is TGTGCCAGCAGTGAAAGGCACCGACAGGGGGCAGTTACTGAAGCTTTCTTT.

The V gene is TRBV5-1, the J gene TRBJ1-4; D not certain. The CDR3 extends over 14 amino acids. The ends were cut back, 3 bases at V and 7 bases at J, with 13 bases in the middle. CDR1 and CDR2 from the germline V gene are SGHRS and YFSETQ. CDR3 in DNA: TGCGCCAGCAGCTCTTCGGAGGGTACTGAAAAACTGTTTTTT. Amino acids: CASSSSEGTEKLFF.

The chain is built from TRBV5-1 and TRBJ2-7; a weak D match, TRBD1 (5 bases). Per the germline V gene, CDR1 is SGHRS and CDR2 is YFSETQ. With 1 base removed from V and 3 bases from J, the gap between germline ends came to 14 bases. The length of the CDR3 is 15 residues. CDR3 sequence (DNA): TGCGCCAGCAGCTTGAGAACAGGCCGAGTCTACGAGCAGTACTTC. Its translation: CASSLRTGRVYEQYF. The entire variable domain, with the rest obtained from reference TRBV5-1 and TRBJ2-7, is as follows: KAGVTQTPRYLIKTRGQQVTLSCSPISGHRSVSWYQQTPGQGLQFLFEYFSETQRNKGNFPGRFSGRQFSNSRSEMNVSTLELGDSALYLCASSLRTGRVYEQYFGPGTRLTVT.

The rearrangement joins TRBV6-1 to TRBJ2-1; D unresolved. The CDR3 has 13 amino acids. The V end lost 3 bases, the J end lost 7 bases, and 10 bases lay between the germline ends. Looked up from germline, CDR1 is MNHNS and CDR2 is SASEGT. The CDR3 DNA is TGTGCCAGCAGTGAGTGGAGCAGGAATGAGCAGTTCTTC. Protein: CASSEWSRNEQFF.

The chain is built from TRBV27 and TRBJ1-1, with D uncertain. Germline values: CDR1 MNHEY, CDR2 SMNVEV (reference sequence). Trimming pared 6 bases from V and 5 bases from J, leaving 19 bases between. The CDR3 is 15 amino acids. The CDR3 DNA is TGTGCCAGCAGGACGGTCTCCCTCTTAAGTACTGAAGCTTTCTTT. Its translation is CASRTVSLLSTEAFF.

This clone was seen a single time. The chain recombines TRBV28 with TRBJ2-7; 13 nucleotides agree with TRBD2. The V segment lost 8 bases and the J segment 3 bases; nucleotides outside the gene matches: 4. The germline V gene has CDR1 MDHEN and CDR2 SYDVKM. The CDR3 length is 14 residues. The chain's CDR3 is CASRTSGGFYEQYF. Written as DNA, the CDR3 is TGTGCCAGCCGGACTAGCGGGGGATTCTACGAGCAGTACTTC.

The rearrangement links TRBV5-8 to TRBJ1-1; tentative D call: TRBD1 (5 bases). The CDR3 sequence is 14 residues long. V was shortened by 3 bases and J by 8 bases, with 17 bases between the two germline ends. CDR1 SGHTS and CDR2 YDEGEE come from the germline V gene. CDR3 coding DNA: TGTGCCAGCAGCTCCAACACAGTGGGACCCGAAGCTTTCTTT. Encoded protein: CASSSNTVGPEAFF.

In this sample, this clone turned up once. This chain connects TRBV12-3 or TRBV12-4 to TRBJ2-7; D gene unclear. This CDR3 is 13 amino acids long. V was clipped by 4 bases and J by 3 bases, with 10 bases between them. CDR3 amino acids: CASSSDAHYEQYF. CDR3 coding DNA: TGTGCCAGCAGTTCCGACGCGCACTACGAGCAGTACTTC.

This sequence joins TRBV10-3 and TRBJ1-5; possibly TRBD1 for D (6 bases). V was pared by 0 bases and J by 7 bases, with 10 bases between. From germline, CDR1 is ENHRY and CDR2 SYGVKD. The CDR3 extends over 14 amino acids. The CDR3 coding sequence is TGTGCCATCAGTGAGTCGTGGGGGGCCCAGCCCCAGCATTTT. It encodes CAISESWGAQPQHF.

The CDR3 sequence: CSVGGQGSKQYF. CDR3 nucleotide sequence: TGCAGCGTTGGAGGGCAGGGCAGTAAGCAGTACTTC. The V call is TRBV29-1, the J call TRBJ2-7; either TRBD1 or TRBD2 may fit D (5 bases each). The V gene lost 4 bases and the J gene lost 8 bases, with 15 bases spanning the gap. Germline V gene sequence: CDR1 SQVTM, CDR2 ANQGSEA. The CDR3 spans 12 residues.

The chain carries TRBV6-5 and TRBJ1-6; D may be TRBD1 (5 bases). This CDR3 comprises 14 residues. Germline loops: CDR1 MNHEY, CDR2 SVGAGI. V was shortened by 6 bases and J by 9 bases, with 15 bases between the two germline ends. The CDR3 nucleotides are TGTGCCAGCAGGAGTGGGCAGGGAGGTTCACCCCTCCACTTT. Amino acid sequence: CASRSGQGGSPLHF.

This clone was recorded only once. The chain carries TRBV15 and TRBJ2-2, with 7 bases that match TRBD2. With 5 bases clipped from V and 0 bases from J, the junction kept 3 bases outside the gene matches. Germline V gene lookup returns CDR1 LNHNV and CDR2 YYDKDF (reference sequence). This CDR3 has 15 residues. As DNA, the CDR3 is TGTGCCACCAGCTTGGGACTACCGAACACCGGGGAGCTGTTTTTT. Translating gives CATSLGLPNTGELFF.

This clone has a handful of counts. The V and J genes are TRBV7-8 and TRBJ1-2; the D is unclear. The V and J ends lost 2 bases and 3 bases respectively, with 7 bases between them. This CDR3 spans 13 amino acids. From germline, CDR1 is SGHVS and CDR2 FQNEAQ. Here the CDR3 reads CASSLHSDYGYTF. The DNA for the CDR3 is TGTGCCAGCAGCTTACACTCCGACTATGGCTACACCTTC.

The CDR3 bases are TGTGCCAGCAGCCAACCGGGGGCACCTGAAGCTTTCTTT. Translated, it gives CASSQPGAPEAFF. V gene TRBV7-3 combines with J gene TRBJ1-1; tentative D call: TRBD1 (6 bases). CDR1 is SGHTA and CDR2 is FQGTGA in the germline V gene. The CDR3 is 13 amino acids. The V end lost 5 bases, the J end lost 6 bases, and 13 bases lay between the germline ends.

The count of this clone is one. Other DNA sequences in this sample translate to the same CDR3. The chain joins TRBV5-1 to TRBJ2-3; the D is unclear. V lost 4 bases and J 0 bases, leaving 3 bases between the germline ends. In germline, CDR1 is SGHRS, CDR2 YFSETQ. CDR3 size: 12 residues. CDR3 loop: CASSLSTDTQYF. In nucleotides, the CDR3 is TGCGCCAGCAGCCTTAGCACAGATACGCAGTATTTT.

The chain employs TRBV5-1 and TRBJ1-3; no reliable D call. Germline V gene sequence: CDR1 SGHRS, CDR2 YFSETQ. The CDR3 has 13 residues. Deletions cut 4 bases from V and 2 bases from J, with 7 bases between. The CDR3 DNA sequence: TGCGCCAGCAGCACCGCGGCTGGAAACACCATATATTTT. The encoded protein is CASSTAAGNTIYF.

Comments on this clone: Other DNA sequences in the same sample also yield this CDR3. J is TRBJ1-6 and V is TRBV7-2, with 8 positions matching TRBD1. The CDR3 extends over 15 amino acids. The germline gives CDR1 SGHTA, CDR2 FQGNSA. V lost 5 bases and J lost 4; bases outside the gene matches: 4. CDR3 region: CASSPRQGYNSPLHF. In nucleotides, the CDR3 is TGTGCCAGCAGCCCCCGACAGGGGTATAATTCACCCCTCCACTTT.

The chain joins TRBV10-2 to TRBJ2-3; 11 bases line up with TRBD2. The CDR3 has 17 residues. Looked up from germline, CDR1 is WSHSY and CDR2 is SAAADI. The trim removed 1 base at V and 3 bases at J, leaving 6 bases unmatched. The CDR3 DNA reads TGCGCCAGCAGTGAGTTCTCCCTAGCGGGGGGTACAGATACGCAGTATTTT. This translates into CASSEFSLAGGTDTQYF.

About this clone: Other nucleotide sequences in the sample specify the same CDR3. This chain joins TRBV7-2 and TRBJ2-5, with a possible D match to TRBD2 (5 bases). V was cut by 2 bases and J by 5 bases, with 9 bases left in between. Germline loops: CDR1 SGHTA, CDR2 FQGNSA. The CDR3 loop spans 13 amino acids. CDR3 sequence reads: CASSLRGDETQYF. CDR3 DNA: TGTGCCAGCAGCTTACGGGGTGACGAGACCCAGTACTTC. Full variable domain (outside the CDR3, taken from reference TRBV7-2 and TRBJ2-5): GAGVSQSPSNKVTEKGKDVELRCDPISGHTALYWYRQSLGQGLEFLIYFQGNSAPDKSGLPSDRFSAERTGGSVSTLTIQRTQQEDSAVYLCASSLRGDETQYFGPGTRLLVL.